This entry lists 15 T cell receptor beta chains sequenced from one sample in a study of shared clonotypes between healthy human individuals. Here immunoSEQ multiplex PCR was the method, and the copy in TCRdb shows in-frame clones only, minus some. The data hold 1.6 million or so clones, with 98% observed a single time. The specimen sequenced was naive CD4+ T cells sorted from blood. Subset specified: CD45RA+ positively selected. Receptor source: a man younger than 45 in good health.

This rearrangement joins TRBV19 to TRBJ1-5; the match to TRBD1 covers 8 bases. Germline-derived CDR1 and CDR2 are LNHDA and SQIVND (reference sequence). The V segment lost 4 bases and the J segment 6 bases; nucleotides outside the gene matches: 5. This CDR3 has 14 residues. CDR3 DNA sequence: TGTGCCAGTAGTAGCGGACAGGGCCCTCAGCCCCAGCATTTT. Protein sequence: CASSSGQGPQPQHF.

This chain links TRBV6-5 with TRBJ2-2; the D gene is possibly TRBD2 (6 bases). Germline V gene sequence: CDR1 MNHEY, CDR2 SVGAGI. The CDR3 is made up of 15 amino acids. The V end lost 2 bases, the J end lost 5 bases, and 12 bases lay between the germline ends. The CDR3 coding sequence is TGTGCCAGCAGTTACGGAGGGTGGAAAACCGGGGAGCTGTTTTTT. Its translation: CASSYGGWKTGELFF.

Concerning this clone: A read error may account for a junction end that differs from germline. The CDR3 reads CSVVITAEYGQYF. The CDR3 region has the DNA TGCAGCGTTGTCATAACCGCGGAGTACGGGCAGTACTTC. The genes are TRBV29-1 and TRBJ2-7; D is unclear. The length of the CDR3 is 13 residues. Germline CDR1 reads SQVTM; CDR2 reads ANQGSEA.

The J gene is TRBJ2-3, the V gene TRBV5-1, with D possibly TRBD1 on 6 matching bases. CDR3 length: 14 residues. V gave up 6 bases and J gave up 0 bases, with 11 bases separating them. CDR1 SGHRS and CDR2 YFSETQ come from the germline V gene. Here the CDR3 reads CASTRTESTDTQYF. CDR3 sequence (DNA): TGCGCCAGCACGAGGACAGAAAGCACAGATACGCAGTATTTT.

A word on this clone: This specimen includes other DNA sequences encoding the same CDR3. In nucleotides, the CDR3 is TGTGCCAGTAGCCTCCGGGGAGAGACCCAGTACTTC. Its protein is CASSLRGETQYF. The chain recombines TRBV19 with TRBJ2-5, with D tentatively TRBD2 (5 bases). The germline V gene has CDR1 LNHDA and CDR2 SQIVND (reference sequence). V gave up 6 bases and J gave up 4 bases, with 9 bases separating them. The CDR3 contains 12 residues.

The chain uses TRBV9 and TRBJ2-7; the match to TRBD2 covers 14 bases. The CDR3 spans 16 residues. The J segment lost 5 bases and the V segment lost 0 bases, leaving 4 bases of the junction unmatched. Germline V CDR1 and CDR2: SGDLS, YYNGEE. CDR3 amino acids: CASSVGPGLAGDEQYF. The CDR3 DNA sequence: TGTGCCAGCAGCGTAGGACCGGGACTAGCGGGAGACGAGCAGTACTTC.

The chain links TRBV5-5 to TRBJ1-3; D might be TRBD1 (6 bases). The CDR3 contains 16 residues. CDR1 and CDR2 (germline): SGHKS, YYEKEE (reference sequence). The V gene lost 1 base and the J gene lost 1 base, with 12 bases spanning the gap. The CDR3, as DNA: TGTGCCAGCAGCTTGATCCAGGGGCAATCTGGAAACACCATATATTTT. This encodes CASSLIQGQSGNTIYF.

This chain uses TRBV28 with TRBJ2-7; TRBD2 matches at 14 bases. J gave up 3 bases and V 5 bases, and 3 bases lay outside the gene matches. Germline CDR1 and CDR2: MDHEN and SYDVKM. This CDR3 comprises 15 residues. CDR3 protein: CASSGTSGGYYEQYF. The CDR3 DNA sequence: TGTGCCAGCAGTGGGACTAGCGGGGGTTACTACGAGCAGTACTTC.

CDR3 in DNA: TGTGCCAGCAGCGATCAGGGGCACCCAACTAATGAAAAACTGTTTTTT. Translating it yields CASSDQGHPTNEKLFF. The chain couples TRBV9 to TRBJ1-4, with D maybe TRBD1 (6 bases). In germline, CDR1 is SGDLS, CDR2 YYNGEE. Deletions cut 3 bases from V and 0 bases from J, with 12 bases between. This CDR3 region has 16 residues.

CDR3 nucleotide sequence: TGTGCCAGTAGTATAGGGTCCGGTAGCGGGAGTTCCACAGATACGCAGTATTTT. It is translated as CASSIGSGSGSSTDTQYF. V gene TRBV19 combines with J gene TRBJ2-3; 9 nucleotides align to TRBD2. Germline CDR1 LNHDA, CDR2 SQIVND (reference sequence). V shed 1 base and J 2 bases; nucleotides not matched to a gene: 10. This CDR3 is 18 amino acids long.

This chain connects TRBV5-6 to TRBJ1-5; 7 nucleotides align to TRBD1. CDR3 size: 14 residues. Losses at the gene ends were 0 bases for V and 4 bases for J; bases not matched to a gene: 1. Germline V gives CDR1 SGHDT, CDR2 YYEEEE. The CDR3 region has the DNA TGTGCCAGCAGCTTGGGCAGGGGGAATCAGCCCCAGCATTTT. Translating gives CASSLGRGNQPQHF.

The V gene is TRBV2, the J gene TRBJ2-3; perhaps D is TRBD1 or TRBD2 (5 bases each). Germline V gene lookup returns CDR1 SNHLY and CDR2 FYNNEI. V gave up 4 bases and J gave up 2 bases, with 7 bases separating them. The CDR3 consists of 13 residues. The DNA for the CDR3 is TGTGCCAGCAGTGCGGGGCACACAGATACGCAGTATTTT. Residues: CASSAGHTDTQYF.

The V call is TRBV19, the J call TRBJ2-7; TRBD2 agrees at 12 bases. The CDR3 has 14 residues. V lost 5 bases to trimming and J lost 3 bases; unmatched junction nucleotides: 2. Per germline, CDR1 LNHDA and CDR2 SQIVND (reference sequence). The CDR3 coding sequence is TGTGCCAGTAGTGGACTAGCGGGAAACTACGAGCAGTACTTC. It encodes CASSGLAGNYEQYF.

The rearrangement uses TRBV5-4 and TRBJ2-1; tentative D call: TRBD1 (5 bases). The CDR3 extends over 14 amino acids. CDR1 and CDR2 from the germline V gene are SGHNT and YYREEE (reference sequence). Between the trimmed V and J ends, which lost 0 bases and 3 bases, there was a span of 7 bases. DNA of the CDR3: TGTGCCAGCAGCTTGGCAGGGCGCTACAATGAGCAGTTCTTC. It yields the protein CASSLAGRYNEQFF.

The rearrangement uses TRBV4-1 and TRBJ2-3; 7 bases align to TRBD2. Trimming removed 5 bases from V and 4 bases from J; junction bases left unmatched: 6. Per the germline V gene, CDR1 is MGHRA and CDR2 is YSYEKL. CDR3 length: 14 amino acids. For the CDR3, the DNA is TGCGCCAGCAGCTCCCGGGACTATTCAGATACGCAGTATTTT. It encodes CASSSRDYSDTQYF.